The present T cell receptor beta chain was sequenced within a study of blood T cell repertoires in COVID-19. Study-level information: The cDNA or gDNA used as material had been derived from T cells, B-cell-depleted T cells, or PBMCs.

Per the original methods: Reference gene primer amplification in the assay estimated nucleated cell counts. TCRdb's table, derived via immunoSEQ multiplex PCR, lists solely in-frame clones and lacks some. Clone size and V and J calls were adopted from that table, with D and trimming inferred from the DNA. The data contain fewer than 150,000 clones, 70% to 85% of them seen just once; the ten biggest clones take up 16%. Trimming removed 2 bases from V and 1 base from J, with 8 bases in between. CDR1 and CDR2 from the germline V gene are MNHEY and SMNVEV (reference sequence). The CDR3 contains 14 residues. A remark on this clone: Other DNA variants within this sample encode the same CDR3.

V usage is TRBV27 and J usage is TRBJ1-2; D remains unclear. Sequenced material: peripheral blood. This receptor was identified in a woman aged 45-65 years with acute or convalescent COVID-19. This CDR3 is CASSLEGGNYGYTF. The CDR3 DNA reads TGTGCCAGCAGTTTAGAGGGAGGTAACTATGGCTACACCTTC.